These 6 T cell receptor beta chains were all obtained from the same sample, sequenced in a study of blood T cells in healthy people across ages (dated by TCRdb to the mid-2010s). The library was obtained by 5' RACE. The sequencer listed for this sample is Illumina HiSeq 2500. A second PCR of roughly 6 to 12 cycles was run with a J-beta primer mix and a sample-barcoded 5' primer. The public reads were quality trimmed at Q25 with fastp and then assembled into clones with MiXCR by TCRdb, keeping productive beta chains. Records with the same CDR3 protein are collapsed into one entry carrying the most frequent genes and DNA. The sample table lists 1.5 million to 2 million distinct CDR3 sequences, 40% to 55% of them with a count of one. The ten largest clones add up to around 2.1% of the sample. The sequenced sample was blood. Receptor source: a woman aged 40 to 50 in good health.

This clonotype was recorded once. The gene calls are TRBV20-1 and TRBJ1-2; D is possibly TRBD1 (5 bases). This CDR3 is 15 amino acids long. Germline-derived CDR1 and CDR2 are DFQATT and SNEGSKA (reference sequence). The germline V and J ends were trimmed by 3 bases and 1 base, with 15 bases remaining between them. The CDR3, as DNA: TGCAGTGCTAGGACAATTGGGGACGTTAACTATGGCTACACCTTC. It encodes CSARTIGDVNYGYTF.

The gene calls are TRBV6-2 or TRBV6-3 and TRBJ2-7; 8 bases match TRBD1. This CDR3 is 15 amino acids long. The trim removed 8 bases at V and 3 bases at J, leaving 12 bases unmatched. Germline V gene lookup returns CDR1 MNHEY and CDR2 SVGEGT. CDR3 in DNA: TGTGCCAGCCTCTCACCCACTGGACAGGGCTACGAGCAGTACTTC. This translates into CASLSPTGQGYEQYF.

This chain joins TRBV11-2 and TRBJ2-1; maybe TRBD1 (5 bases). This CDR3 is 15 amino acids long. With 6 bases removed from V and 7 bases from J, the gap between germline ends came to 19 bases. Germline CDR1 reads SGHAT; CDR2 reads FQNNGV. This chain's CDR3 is CASSSAGQFYNEQFF. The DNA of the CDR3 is TGTGCCAGCAGTTCTGCAGGGCAGTTCTATAATGAGCAGTTCTTC. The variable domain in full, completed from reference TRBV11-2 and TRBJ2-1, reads EAGVAQSPRYKIIEKRQSVAFWCNPISGHATLYWYQQILGQGPKLLIQFQNNGVVDDSQLPKDRFSAERLKGVDSTLKIQPAKLEDSAVYLCASSSAGQFYNEQFFGPGTRLTVL.

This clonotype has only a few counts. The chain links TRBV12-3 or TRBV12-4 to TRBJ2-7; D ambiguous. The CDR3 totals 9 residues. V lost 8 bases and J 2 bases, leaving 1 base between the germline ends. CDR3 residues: CASPYEQYF. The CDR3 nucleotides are TGTGCCAGCCCCTACGAGCAGTACTTC.

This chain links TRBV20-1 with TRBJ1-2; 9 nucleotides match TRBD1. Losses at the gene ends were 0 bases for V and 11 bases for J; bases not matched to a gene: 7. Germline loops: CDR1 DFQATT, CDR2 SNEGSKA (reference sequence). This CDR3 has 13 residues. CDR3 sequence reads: CSARDLRDRVYTF. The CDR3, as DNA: TGCAGTGCTAGAGATCTCAGGGACAGGGTTTACACCTTC.

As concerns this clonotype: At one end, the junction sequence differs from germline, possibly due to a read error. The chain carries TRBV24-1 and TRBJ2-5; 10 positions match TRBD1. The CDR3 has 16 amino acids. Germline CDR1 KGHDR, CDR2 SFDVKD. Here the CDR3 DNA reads TGTGCCACCAGTGATTCAGGGACAGGGGTTGGAGAGACTCAGTACTTC. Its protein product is CATSDSGTGVGETQYF.